The clone carrying this T cell receptor (beta chain) was detected once. What it binds is unknown. Sequence at one end of the junction differs from germline and may be a read error. These data are taken from a study of vaccination and CD4 T cells after COVID-19. Study summary: A positive SARS-CoV-2 nasal swab PCR result was recorded for each convalescent patient; roughly nine were mild and one severe. Each person enrolled got two BNT162b2 or mRNA-1273 vaccine doses. Overlapping SARS-CoV-2, HCoV-NL63, HCoV-OC43 and HCoV-229E spike peptides stimulated the cells. Researchers treated control cultures with a CEFX pool, an HIV-1 Nef pool, or no peptide.

Once obtained from cultured CD4+ T cells, the DNA was sequenced using the Oncomine TCR Beta short-read assay. TCRdb re-called the PCR reads with MiXCR, one entry per CDR3 protein. The sample lists fewer than 20,000 distinct CDR3 sequences, about 50% occurring once. The treatment here: roughly 10-day PBMC culture with coronavirus spike peptide pools or control peptides (ViraFEST assay). Germline loops: CDR1 MNHNS, CDR2 SASEGT. This CDR3 spans 10 amino acids. The specimen sequenced was CD4+ T cells from blood, cultured in vitro. This TCR was sampled from a human donor who had recovered from COVID-19. The chain carries TRBV6-1 and TRBJ2-3, with TRBD1 as a possible D gene (6 bases). As DNA, the CDR3 is TGTGCCAGCAGTACCCGGACAGTTTCGTTT. This sequence encodes CASSTRTVSF.